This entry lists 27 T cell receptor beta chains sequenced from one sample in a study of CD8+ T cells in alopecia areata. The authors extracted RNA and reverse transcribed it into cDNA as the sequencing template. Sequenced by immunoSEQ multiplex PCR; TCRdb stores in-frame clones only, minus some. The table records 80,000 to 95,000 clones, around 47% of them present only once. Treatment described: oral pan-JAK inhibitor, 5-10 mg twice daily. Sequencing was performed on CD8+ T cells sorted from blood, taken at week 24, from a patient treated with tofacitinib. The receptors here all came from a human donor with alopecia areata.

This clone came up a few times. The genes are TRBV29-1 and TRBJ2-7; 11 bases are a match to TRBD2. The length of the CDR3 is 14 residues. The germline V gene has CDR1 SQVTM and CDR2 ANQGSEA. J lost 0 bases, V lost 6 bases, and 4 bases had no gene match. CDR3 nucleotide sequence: TGCAGCGTCAACCTAGCGGGAGGCTCCTACGAGCAGTACTTC. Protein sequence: CSVNLAGGSYEQYF.

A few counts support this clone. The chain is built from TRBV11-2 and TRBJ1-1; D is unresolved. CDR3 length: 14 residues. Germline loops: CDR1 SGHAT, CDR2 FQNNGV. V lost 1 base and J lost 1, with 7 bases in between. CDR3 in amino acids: CASSLVSGNTEAFF. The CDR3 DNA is TGTGCCAGCAGCTTAGTATCGGGGAACACTGAAGCTTTCTTT.

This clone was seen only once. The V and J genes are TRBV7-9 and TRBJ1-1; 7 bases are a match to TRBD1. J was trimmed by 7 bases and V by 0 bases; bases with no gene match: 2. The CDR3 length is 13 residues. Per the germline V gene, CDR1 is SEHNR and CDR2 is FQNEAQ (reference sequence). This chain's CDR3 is CASSLATGLEAFF. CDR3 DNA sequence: TGTGCCAGCAGCTTAGCGACAGGGCTTGAAGCTTTCTTT.

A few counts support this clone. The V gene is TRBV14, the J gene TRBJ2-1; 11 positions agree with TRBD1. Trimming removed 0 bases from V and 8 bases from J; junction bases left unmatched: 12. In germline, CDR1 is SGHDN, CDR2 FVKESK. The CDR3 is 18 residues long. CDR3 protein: CASSQDEAPDRGQDEQFF. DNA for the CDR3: TGTGCCAGCAGCCAAGACGAGGCCCCGGACAGGGGGCAGGATGAGCAGTTCTTC.

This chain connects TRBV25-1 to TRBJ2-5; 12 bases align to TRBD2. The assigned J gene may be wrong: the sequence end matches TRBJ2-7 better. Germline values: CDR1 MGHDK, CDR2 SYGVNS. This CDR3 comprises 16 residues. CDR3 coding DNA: TGTGCCAGCAGTCTTCGCCAGACTAGCGGGAGTCACGAGCAGTACTTC. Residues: CASSLRQTSGSHEQYF.

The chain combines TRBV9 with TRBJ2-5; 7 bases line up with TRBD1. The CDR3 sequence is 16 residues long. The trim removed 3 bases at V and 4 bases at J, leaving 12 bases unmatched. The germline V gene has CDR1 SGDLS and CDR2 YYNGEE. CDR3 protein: CASSAGSTGSGETQYF. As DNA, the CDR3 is TGTGCCAGCAGCGCTGGCTCGACAGGGAGCGGAGAGACCCAGTACTTC.

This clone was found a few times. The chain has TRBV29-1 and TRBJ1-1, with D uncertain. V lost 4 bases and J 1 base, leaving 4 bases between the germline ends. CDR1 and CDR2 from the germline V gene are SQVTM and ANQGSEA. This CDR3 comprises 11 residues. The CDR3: CSVVRNTEAFF. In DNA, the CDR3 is TGCAGCGTTGTTAGGAACACTGAAGCTTTCTTT.

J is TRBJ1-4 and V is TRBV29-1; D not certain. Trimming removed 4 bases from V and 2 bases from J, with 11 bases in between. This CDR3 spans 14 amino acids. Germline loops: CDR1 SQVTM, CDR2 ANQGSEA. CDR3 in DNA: TGCAGCGTTGCCATACCGGCGACTAATGAAAAACTGTTTTTT. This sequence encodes CSVAIPATNEKLFF.

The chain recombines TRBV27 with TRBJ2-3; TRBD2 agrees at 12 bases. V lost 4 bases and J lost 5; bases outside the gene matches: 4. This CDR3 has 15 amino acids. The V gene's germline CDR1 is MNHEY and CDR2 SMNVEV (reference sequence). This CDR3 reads CASSSPGLAGDTQYF. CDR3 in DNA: TGTGCCAGCAGTTCCCCGGGACTAGCGGGAGATACGCAGTATTTT.

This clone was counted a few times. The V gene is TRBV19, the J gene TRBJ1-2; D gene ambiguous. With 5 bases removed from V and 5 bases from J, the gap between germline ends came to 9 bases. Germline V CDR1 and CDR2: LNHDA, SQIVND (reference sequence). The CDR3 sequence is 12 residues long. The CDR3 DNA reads TGTGCCAGTAGTGGACCTGATTATGGCTACACCTTC. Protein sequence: CASSGPDYGYTF.

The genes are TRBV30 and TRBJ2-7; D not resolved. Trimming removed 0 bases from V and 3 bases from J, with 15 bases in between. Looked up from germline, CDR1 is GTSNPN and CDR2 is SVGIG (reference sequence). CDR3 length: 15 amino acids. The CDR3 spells CAWSVSGLPYYEQYF. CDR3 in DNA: TGTGCCTGGAGTGTAAGTGGCCTCCCCTACTACGAGCAGTACTTC.

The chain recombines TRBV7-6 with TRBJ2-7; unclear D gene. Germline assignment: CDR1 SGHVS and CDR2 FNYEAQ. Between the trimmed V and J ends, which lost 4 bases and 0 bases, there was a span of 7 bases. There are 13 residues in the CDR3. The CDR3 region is CASSSADSYEQYF. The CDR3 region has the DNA TGTGCCAGCAGCTCTGCGGACTCCTACGAGCAGTACTTC.

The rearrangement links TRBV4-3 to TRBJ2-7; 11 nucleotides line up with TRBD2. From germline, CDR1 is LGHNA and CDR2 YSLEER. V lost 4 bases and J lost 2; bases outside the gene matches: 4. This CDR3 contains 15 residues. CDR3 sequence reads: CASSRGTSGAYEQYF. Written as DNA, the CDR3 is TGCGCCAGCAGCCGAGGGACTAGCGGAGCCTACGAGCAGTACTTC.

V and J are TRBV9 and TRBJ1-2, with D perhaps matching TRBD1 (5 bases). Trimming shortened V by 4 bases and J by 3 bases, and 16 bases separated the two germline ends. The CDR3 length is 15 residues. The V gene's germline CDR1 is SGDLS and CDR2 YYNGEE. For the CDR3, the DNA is TGTGCCAGCAGCCCCCCGGACTGGGACGACTATGGCTACACCTTC. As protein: CASSPPDWDDYGYTF. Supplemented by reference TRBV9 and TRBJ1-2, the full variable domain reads DSGVTQTPKHLITATGQRVTLRCSPRSGDLSVYWYQQSLDQGLQFLIQYYNGEERAKGNILERFSAQQFPDLHSELNLSSLELGDSALYFCASSPPDWDDYGYTFGSGTRLTVV.

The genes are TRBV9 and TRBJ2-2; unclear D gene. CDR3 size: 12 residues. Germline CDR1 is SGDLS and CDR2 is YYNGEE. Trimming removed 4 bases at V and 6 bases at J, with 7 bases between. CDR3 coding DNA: TGTGCCAGCAGCTTAGTGGCCGGGGAGCTGTTTTTT. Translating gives CASSLVAGELFF.

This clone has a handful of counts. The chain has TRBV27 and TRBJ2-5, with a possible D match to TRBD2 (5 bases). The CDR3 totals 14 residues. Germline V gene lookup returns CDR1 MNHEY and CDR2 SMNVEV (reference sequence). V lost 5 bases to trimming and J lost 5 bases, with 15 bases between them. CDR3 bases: TGTGCCAGCAGTCCTAGGCTCTCGGGGGAGACCCAGTACTTC. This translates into CASSPRLSGETQYF.

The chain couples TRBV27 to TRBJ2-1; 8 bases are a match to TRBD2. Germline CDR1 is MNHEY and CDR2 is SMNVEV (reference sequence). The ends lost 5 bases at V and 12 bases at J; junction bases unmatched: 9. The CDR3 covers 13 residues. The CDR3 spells CASSIGLAEGQFF. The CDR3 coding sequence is TGTGCCAGCAGTATCGGACTAGCCGAGGGGCAGTTCTTC.

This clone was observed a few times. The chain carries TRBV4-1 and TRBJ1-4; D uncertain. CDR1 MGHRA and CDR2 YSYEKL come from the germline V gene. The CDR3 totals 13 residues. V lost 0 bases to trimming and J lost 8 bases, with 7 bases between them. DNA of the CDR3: TGCGCCAGCAGCCAAGAGACGGACGAAAAACTGTTTTTT. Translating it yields CASSQETDEKLFF.

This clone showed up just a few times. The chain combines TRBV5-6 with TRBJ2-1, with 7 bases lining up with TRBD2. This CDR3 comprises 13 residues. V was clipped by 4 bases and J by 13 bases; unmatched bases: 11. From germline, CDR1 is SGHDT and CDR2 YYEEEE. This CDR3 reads CASSPGVAGGQFF. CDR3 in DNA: TGTGCCAGCAGCCCCGGGGTAGCGGGTGGCCAGTTCTTC.

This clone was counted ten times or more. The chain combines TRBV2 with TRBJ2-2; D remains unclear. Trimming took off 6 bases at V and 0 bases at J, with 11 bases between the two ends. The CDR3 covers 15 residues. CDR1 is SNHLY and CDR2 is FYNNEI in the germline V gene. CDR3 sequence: CASRPPDPNTGELFF. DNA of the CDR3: TGTGCCAGCAGGCCCCCGGATCCGAACACCGGGGAGCTGTTTTTT.

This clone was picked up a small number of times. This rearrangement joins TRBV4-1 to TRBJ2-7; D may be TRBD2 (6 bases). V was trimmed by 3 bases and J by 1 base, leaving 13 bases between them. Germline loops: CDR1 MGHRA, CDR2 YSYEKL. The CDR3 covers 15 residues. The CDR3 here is CASSHSGLPSYEQYF. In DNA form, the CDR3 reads TGCGCCAGCAGCCACTCGGGACTTCCTTCCTACGAGCAGTACTTC.

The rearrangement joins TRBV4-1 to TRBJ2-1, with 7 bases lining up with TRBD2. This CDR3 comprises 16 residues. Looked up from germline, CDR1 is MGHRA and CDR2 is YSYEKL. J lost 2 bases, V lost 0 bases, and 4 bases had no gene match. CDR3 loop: CASSQERREPYNEQFF. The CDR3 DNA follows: TGCGCCAGCAGCCAAGAGCGGCGGGAGCCCTACAATGAGCAGTTCTTC.

The CDR3 nucleotides are TGTGCCAGCAGTGAAGTAGAGACCCAGTACTTC. Translating it yields CASSEVETQYF. The chain links TRBV25-1 to TRBJ2-5; D ambiguous. Trimming removed 2 bases from V and 4 bases from J, with 2 bases in between. This CDR3 spans 11 amino acids. Germline assignment: CDR1 MGHDK and CDR2 SYGVNS.

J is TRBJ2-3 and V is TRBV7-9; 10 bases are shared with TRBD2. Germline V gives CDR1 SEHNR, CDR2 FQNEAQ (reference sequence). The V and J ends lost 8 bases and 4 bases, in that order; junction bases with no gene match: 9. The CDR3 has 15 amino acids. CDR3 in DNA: TGTGCCAGCGGCCCAGCGGGAGGGCCCCCAGATACGCAGTATTTT. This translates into CASGPAGGPPDTQYF.

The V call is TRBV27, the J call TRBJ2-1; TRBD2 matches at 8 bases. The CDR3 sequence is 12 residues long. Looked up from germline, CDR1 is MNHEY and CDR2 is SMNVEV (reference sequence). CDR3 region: CASVGGANEQFF. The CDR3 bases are TGTGCGAGTGTCGGGGGGGCGAATGAGCAGTTCTTC.

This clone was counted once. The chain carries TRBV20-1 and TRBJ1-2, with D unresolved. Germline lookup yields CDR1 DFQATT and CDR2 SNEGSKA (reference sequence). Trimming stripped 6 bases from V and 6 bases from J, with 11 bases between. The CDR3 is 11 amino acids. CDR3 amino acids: CSASGRDGYTF. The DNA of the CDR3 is TGCAGTGCGTCAGGCCGAGATGGCTACACCTTC.

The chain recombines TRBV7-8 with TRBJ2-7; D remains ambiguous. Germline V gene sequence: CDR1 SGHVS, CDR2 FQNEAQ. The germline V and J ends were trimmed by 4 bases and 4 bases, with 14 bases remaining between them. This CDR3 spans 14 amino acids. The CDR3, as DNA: TGTGCCAGCAGCTCGTTGGTGACTTCTTACGAGCAGTACTTC. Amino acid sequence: CASSSLVTSYEQYF.